The 21 T cell receptor beta chains below come from one sample, sequenced in a study of CD8 T cells in ankylosing spondylitis. TCRdb redid the calling of the 5' RACE reads with MiXCR, one entry per CDR3 protein. The sample lists some 350,000 distinct CDR3 sequences; 14% to 15% were seen once. Sequencing was done on a sample of blood, either unsorted or a sorted T cell fraction (not recorded which). The source of these receptors is a male donor with ankylosing spondylitis or in good health (not recorded which).

The chain combines TRBV10-3 with TRBJ2-2, with TRBD1 matching over 9 bases. The CDR3 has 16 amino acids. The germline V gene encodes CDR1 ENHRY and CDR2 SYGVKD. V was pared by 0 bases and J by 6 bases, with 5 bases of the junction left unmatched. CDR3 sequence (DNA): TGTGCCATCAGTGAGTCGAGGACAGGGGAGGCCGGGGAGCTGTTTTTT. Translated: CAISESRTGEAGELFF.

This clonotype was detected ten times or more. The V call is TRBV3-1, the J call TRBJ2-1, with D maybe TRBD2 (6 bases). The CDR3 covers 15 residues. V was trimmed by 6 bases and J by 4 bases, leaving 16 bases between them. Germline CDR1 is LGHDT and CDR2 is YNNKEL (reference sequence). The CDR3 region is CASRHAGEAYNEQFF. The CDR3 region has the DNA TGTGCCAGCAGACACGCCGGGGAGGCGTACAATGAGCAGTTCTTC.

There are many counts of this clonotype. The DNA of the CDR3 is TGTGCCATCAGCGACACCGGGACAGGGAGCTCCTACGAGCAGTACTTC. It encodes CAISDTGTGSSYEQYF. J is TRBJ2-7 and V is TRBV10-3, with 9 nucleotides matching TRBD1. V trimming: 6 bases; J trimming: 0 bases; junction bases outside the gene matches: 9. The CDR3 has 16 residues. The germline gives CDR1 ENHRY, CDR2 SYGVKD.

This clonotype was seen a handful of times. V usage is TRBV5-1 and J usage is TRBJ2-7; 8 bases are a match to TRBD1. The CDR3 loop spans 13 amino acids. Unmatched junction bases numbered 2, after V lost 2 bases and J lost 4 bases. Germline values: CDR1 SGHRS, CDR2 YFSETQ. CDR3 in DNA: TGCGCCAGCAGCTTACAGGGGGAATACGAGCAGTACTTC. Protein: CASSLQGEYEQYF.

The DNA of the CDR3 is TGTGCCAGCAGCTTTCCCCCGGGACTAGCGGGAGTCTCTAGCACAGATACGCAGTATTTT. Its translation is CASSFPPGLAGVSSTDTQYF. This chain links TRBV11-2 with TRBJ2-3; 14 bases fit TRBD2. The CDR3 length is 20 residues. Germline V lookup: CDR1 SGHAT, CDR2 FQNNGV. The V segment lost 3 bases and the J segment 0 bases; nucleotides outside the gene matches: 11.

This clonotype was seen more than once but under ten times. The rearrangement uses TRBV3-1 and TRBJ2-7; D not certain. The CDR3 totals 13 residues. CDR1 is LGHDT, CDR2 YNNKEL, per germline (reference sequence). Trimming took 7 bases from V and 2 from J, leaving 12 bases between them. The CDR3 sequence: CASTFGSTYEQYF. The CDR3 nucleotides read TGTGCCAGCACCTTTGGCAGCACCTACGAGCAGTACTTC.

This clonotype was seen a few times. The gene calls are TRBV7-2 and TRBJ2-4; tentative D call: TRBD2 (6 bases). This CDR3 region has 14 residues. Trimming took off 5 bases at V and 0 bases at J, with 8 bases between the two ends. Germline V gives CDR1 SGHTA, CDR2 FQGNSA. DNA for the CDR3: TGTGCCAGCAGCCCGGGACTAGCCAAAAACATTCAGTACTTC. It yields the protein CASSPGLAKNIQYF.

This rearrangement joins TRBV6-1 to TRBJ1-1, with D perhaps TRBD1 (5 bases). Germline CDR1 is MNHNS and CDR2 is SASEGT. CDR3 length: 16 residues. V was shortened by 3 bases and J by 2 bases, with 16 bases between the two germline ends. CDR3 sequence (DNA): TGTGCCAGCAGTGACCGCTGGGGACGTAAAAACACTGAAGCTTTCTTT. It yields the protein CASSDRWGRKNTEAFF.

This clonotype came up many times. The CDR3 sequence: CAISELGQYATTEAFF. CDR3 in DNA: TGTGCCATCAGTGAGCTCGGACAGTATGCGACCACTGAAGCTTTCTTT. The gene calls are TRBV10-3 and TRBJ1-1, with TRBD1 as a possible D gene (6 bases). The V and J ends lost 2 bases and 4 bases respectively, with 17 bases between them. CDR1 and CDR2 (germline): ENHRY, SYGVKD. The CDR3 consists of 16 residues.

Only a few counts were recorded for this clonotype. The J gene is TRBJ2-5, the V gene TRBV7-8; D may be TRBD1 (6 bases). Trimming stripped 5 bases from V and 0 bases from J, with 10 bases between. The CDR3 is 14 amino acids. Germline CDR1 reads SGHVS; CDR2 reads FQNEAQ. The CDR3 loop reads CASSPDRYQETQYF. The DNA for the CDR3 is TGTGCCAGCAGCCCCGACAGGTACCAAGAGACCCAGTACTTC.

The table lists this clonotype with many counts. This rearrangement joins TRBV5-5 to TRBJ2-1; D is unclear. The CDR3 has 15 amino acids. The germline CDR1 and CDR2 sequences are SGHKS and YYEKEE (reference sequence). V lost 2 bases to trimming and J lost 0 bases, with 9 bases between them. CDR3 in DNA: TGTGCCAGCAGCTTCCCCCGTACCTCCTACAATGAGCAGTTCTTC. Amino acid sequence: CASSFPRTSYNEQFF.

This clonotype was seen a handful of times. The chain combines TRBV20-1 with TRBJ1-6, with D possibly being TRBD1 (5 bases). Trimming cost V 4 bases and J 7 bases, with 11 bases left between them. There are 13 residues in the CDR3. CDR1 is DFQATT, CDR2 SNEGSKA, per germline (reference sequence). CDR3 in DNA: TGCAGTGCTAAAGGGGACGGAAATTCACCCCTCCACTTT. Its translation: CSAKGDGNSPLHF.

The chain combines TRBV5-1 with TRBJ2-1, with D maybe TRBD2 (6 bases). The CDR3 is 15 residues long. Germline lookup yields CDR1 SGHRS and CDR2 YFSETQ. V dropped 0 bases and J dropped 7 bases, with 14 bases sitting between them. The CDR3 here is CASSLDGGRMNEQFF. CDR3 coding DNA: TGCGCCAGCAGCTTGGACGGAGGGAGGATGAATGAGCAGTTCTTC.

This clonotype was seen more than once but under ten times. The gene calls are TRBV10-3 and TRBJ1-6; D not resolved. CDR3 length equals 14 residues. Germline V gene lookup returns CDR1 ENHRY and CDR2 SYGVKD. The germline V and J ends were trimmed by 7 bases and 7 bases, with 14 bases remaining between them. The CDR3 bases are TGTGCCATCAAGGCGATCTTTCCAAATTCACCCCTCCACTTT. Translating it yields CAIKAIFPNSPLHF.

This clonotype was recorded at least ten times. This sequence joins TRBV10-3 and TRBJ1-2; D gene uncertain. Trimming took 4 bases from V and 5 from J, leaving 8 bases between them. CDR1 is ENHRY, CDR2 SYGVKD, per germline. This CDR3 contains 12 residues. Written as DNA, the CDR3 is TGTGCCATCAGTGGCACGGTTTATGGCTACACCTTC. Encoded protein: CAISGTVYGYTF.

This sequence joins TRBV12-3 or TRBV12-4 and TRBJ1-2; a weak D match, TRBD1 (5 bases). The CDR3 spans 12 residues. V lost 8 bases, J lost 12 bases, and 19 bases lay in between. The CDR3 reads CASGGAGTSNTF. CDR3 coding DNA: TGTGCCAGCGGGGGAGCAGGGACGAGTAACACCTTC.

In its sample, this clonotype was seen many times. The V call is TRBV5-1, the J call TRBJ1-2; no definite D call. The germline V and J ends were trimmed by 0 bases and 8 bases, with 8 bases remaining between them. This CDR3 spans 12 amino acids. Germline values: CDR1 SGHRS, CDR2 YFSETQ. CDR3 region: CASSLEGYGYTF. The CDR3 DNA sequence: TGCGCCAGCAGCTTGGAGGGATACGGCTACACCTTC.

This clonotype showed up just a few times. The chain carries TRBV7-2 and TRBJ2-1, with 10 bases identical to TRBD1. The V gene end was trimmed by 1 base and the J gene end by 4 bases; junction bases not matched to a gene: 4. The CDR3 extends over 16 amino acids. CDR1 and CDR2 from the germline V gene are SGHTA and FQGNSA. The CDR3 nucleotides are TGTGCCAGCAGCTTAGGCCGGGACAGGGGATACAATGAGCAGTTCTTC. Amino acids: CASSLGRDRGYNEQFF.

The chain joins TRBV6-4 to TRBJ1-1, with a possible D match to TRBD1 (6 bases). This CDR3 is built from 15 residues. Trimming took off 6 bases at V and 1 base at J, with 15 bases between the two ends. Germline V lookup: CDR1 MRHNA, CDR2 SNTAGT. The CDR3 DNA is TGTGCCAGCAGCTCCGAGGGGGGGAGGAACACTGAAGCTTTCTTT. As protein: CASSSEGGRNTEAFF.

This clonotype was seen only a few times. The CDR3 end shows no conserved phenylalanine or tryptophan, and so a read error is likely. No DNA is shown, since the ends of the CDR3 on it are uncertain; the CDR3 is the one TCRdb lists. The chain has TRBV4-1 and TRBJ2-1; the table assigns TRBD2, which was not confirmed against the DNA. Germline V CDR1 and CDR2: MGHRA, YSYEKL. From its first to its last residue, the CDR3 has 13 amino acids. This CDR3 is CASSQELAGGIRY.

The chain couples TRBV12-3 or TRBV12-4 to TRBJ2-7; 7 bases line up with TRBD2. The CDR3 spans 15 residues. V was clipped by 4 bases and J by 0 bases; unmatched bases: 6. The CDR3 is CASSWGGQSSYEQYF. In DNA form, the CDR3 reads TGTGCCAGCAGTTGGGGAGGGCAGAGCTCCTACGAGCAGTACTTC.